These T cell receptor beta chains were read from a single sample in a study of CD8+ T cells in alopecia areata. This table comes from immunoSEQ multiplex PCR, and its TCRdb copy is limited to in-frame clones, with some not included. This sample carries about 210,000 clones, about 64% of them seen once, and the ten largest clones take around 4%. This specimen was CD4+ T cells sorted from blood, taken at week 4, from a patient treated with tofacitinib. Source of these receptors: a human donor with alopecia areata. Both conserved end residues are part of each CDR3. The D gene is left open where the match is weak. Only part of the rows carry a size: once, few, many, or a class if the clone is expanded.

NA | TRBJ2-7 | NA | TRBV28 | CASSFRGLGQYF | TGTGCCAGCAGTTTTCGAGGGCTCGGGCAGTACTTC
TRBD1 | TRBJ1-4 | NA | TRBV6-6 | CASSRGQGHEKLFF | TGTGCCAGCAGCCGGGGACAGGGGCATGAAAAACTGTTTTTT
NA | TRBJ2-7 | NA | TRBV6-6 | CASSYRQRQSYEQYF | TGTGCCAGCAGTTACAGACAACGACAGTCCTACGAGCAGTACTTC
NA | TRBJ2-3 | NA | TRBV29-1 | CSVAKKDTQYF | TGCAGCGTTGCTAAAAAGGATACGCAGTATTTT
NA | TRBJ1-6 | NA | TRBV6-5 | CASSYSLGAASPLHF | TGTGCCAGCAGTTACTCATTGGGGGCGGCTTCACCCCTCCACTTT
TRBD2 | TRBJ2-1 | NA | TRBV29-1 | CSVAGTSGGNEQFF | TGCAGCGTTGCCGGGACTAGCGGGGGGAACGAGCAGTTCTTC
NA | TRBJ2-7 | NA | TRBV7-9 | CASSPPTGWEQYF | TGTGCCAGCAGCCCACCCACGGGTTGGGAGCAGTACTTC
NA | TRBJ2-6 | NA | TRBV7-9 | CASSLYRPQIGANVLTF | TGTGCCAGCAGCCTCTACCGGCCCCAGATCGGGGCCAACGTCCTGACTTTC
NA | TRBJ2-3 | NA | TRBV9 | CASSVGPTDTQYF | TGTGCCAGCAGCGTAGGCCCGACAGATACGCAGTATTTT
NA | TRBJ1-6 | few | TRBV5-5 | CASSWGQGNSPLHF | TGTGCCAGCAGCTGGGGGCAGGGGAATTCACCCCTCCACTTT
NA | TRBJ1-1 | NA | TRBV28 | CATHVGGNTEAFF | TGTGCCACCCATGTCGGGGGGAACACTGAAGCTTTCTTT
NA | TRBJ2-5 | NA | TRBV29-1 | CSVRDGQETQYF | TGCAGCGTCCGGGACGGCCAAGAGACCCAGTACTTC
TRBD1 | TRBJ1-2 | few | TRBV5-1 | CASSDWTGPNYGYTF | TGCGCCAGCAGCGATTGGACAGGGCCGAACTATGGCTACACCTTC
NA | TRBJ2-5 | NA | TRBV29-1 | CSAGWGSRETQYF | TGCAGCGCTGGATGGGGGAGTCGAGAGACCCAGTACTTC
NA | TRBJ2-7 | once | TRBV5-4 | CASSWDGSYEQYF | TGTGCCAGCAGCTGGGATGGATCCTACGAGCAGTACTTC
NA | TRBJ1-1 | few | TRBV9 | CASSVGAMNTEAFF | TGTGCCAGCAGCGTTGGGGCTATGAACACTGAAGCTTTCTTT
TRBD1 | TRBJ2-7 | NA | TRBV5-6 | CASSSSGTGNEQYF | TGTGCCAGCAGCTCCTCCGGGACAGGGAACGAGCAGTACTTC
TRBD1 | TRBJ1-1 | few | TRBV5-1 | CASSWDRADTEAFF | TGCGCCAGCAGCTGGGACAGGGCGGACACTGAAGCTTTCTTT
NA | TRBJ1-1 | NA | TRBV29-1 | CSVGRDEAAFF | TGCAGCGTTGGACGGGATGAGGCAGCTTTCTTT
TRBD2 | TRBJ2-7 | NA | TRBV7-2 | CASSAAASGPYEQYF | TGTGCCAGCAGCGCAGCGGCTAGCGGGCCTTACGAGCAGTACTTC
TRBD2 | TRBJ2-1 | NA | TRBV29-1 | CSVAGGRYEQFF | TGCAGCGTAGCGGGGGGGAGGTATGAGCAGTTCTTC
NA | TRBJ1-2 | few | TRBV19 | CASSMVSETRYGYTF | TGTGCCAGTAGTATGGTCAGTGAAACCCGTTATGGCTACACCTTC
NA | TRBJ2-3 | once | TRBV30 | CAWSNRNTQYF | TGTGCCTGGAGTAATAGGAACACGCAGTATTTT
NA | TRBJ2-2 | NA | TRBV6-5 | CASSYSAPRELFF | TGTGCCAGCAGTTACTCGGCCCCACGGGAGCTGTTTTTT
NA | TRBJ1-1 | NA | TRBV29-1 | CSVGRVPEAFF | TGCAGCGTTGGGAGGGTCCCTGAAGCTTTCTTT
TRBD1 | TRBJ1-2 | NA | TRBV23-1 | CASSPGQLNYGYTF | TGCGCCAGCAGTCCGGGACAGCTAAACTATGGCTACACCTTC
NA | TRBJ2-7 | NA | TRBV2 | CASRAGTLAYEQYF | TGTGCCAGCAGAGCCGGGACGCTTGCCTACGAGCAGTACTTC
TRBD1 | TRBJ1-2 | NA | TRBV5-1 | CASSLAAGGTYGYTF | TGCGCCAGCAGCTTGGCCGCAGGGGGTACTTATGGCTACACCTTC
NA | TRBJ1-2 | NA | TRBV29-1 | CSVGLDGRTYGYTF | TGCAGCGTTGGGCTAGATGGGAGAACCTATGGCTACACCTTC
NA | TRBJ1-5 | NA | TRBV7-2 | CASSLQGGNQPQHF | TGTGCCAGCAGCTTACAAGGTGGCAATCAGCCCCAGCATTTT
NA | TRBJ1-1 | NA | TRBV5-6 | CASRSLGNTEAFF | TGTGCCAGCAGGAGTCTAGGGAACACTGAAGCTTTCTTT
NA | TRBJ1-2 | NA | TRBV7-9 | CASSFRSYGYTF | TGTGCCAGCAGCTTTCGGAGTTATGGCTACACCTTC
NA | TRBJ1-2 | few | TRBV30 | CAWSLAGDYGYTF | TGTGCCTGGAGTTTAGCGGGAGACTATGGCTACACCTTC